This TCR beta chain was documented in a study of blood T cell repertoires in COVID-19. As for the study in general: Acute and convalescent COVID-19 specimens originated in the United States, Italy and Spain. The analysed material was cDNA or gDNA that came from T cells, B-cell-depleted T cells, or PBMCs.

Per the original methods: Amplification of reference gene primers provided the estimated nucleated cell counts. The data were produced by immunoSEQ multiplex PCR, yet TCRdb's version contains in-frame clones alone and is incomplete. V, J and clone size reflect that table, while D and trimming were determined from the DNA. The table shows 80,000 to 130,000 clones, with roughly 92% occurring only once. Only one count was recorded for this clone. Trimming took off 3 bases at V and 3 bases at J, with 11 bases between the two ends. CDR1 is LNHDA and CDR2 is SQIVND in the germline V gene (reference sequence). This CDR3 has 14 amino acids.

This TCR was sampled from a man between 65 and 85 years old with acute or convalescent COVID-19. Material for sequencing was peripheral blood. The chain recombines TRBV19 with TRBJ1-2, with D perhaps matching TRBD1 (5 bases). CDR3 nucleotides: TGTGCCAGTAGTATGCGACAGCCCCACTATGGCTACACCTTC. Residues: CASSMRQPHYGYTF. The entire variable domain, with the rest obtained from reference TRBV19 and TRBJ1-2, is as follows: DGGITQSPKYLFRKEGQNVTLSCEQNLNHDAMYWYRQDPGQGLRLIYYSQIVNDFQKGDIAEGYSVSREKKESFPLTVTSAQKNPTAFYLCASSMRQPHYGYTFGSGTRLTVV.